The 29 T cell receptor beta chains below all came from one sample that was sequenced in a study of regulatory T cells in long-lasting Graves disease. CDR3-region Arm-PCR and iRepertoire HTBI primers produced the TCR beta libraries. TCRdb recomputed calls from the multiplex PCR reads with MiXCR, one row per CDR3 protein. The sample shows 300,000 or so distinct CDR3 sequences, 20% of them seen only once. Time point given: persistent/refractory GD, antithyroid drugs over 5 years with positive TRAb. The TCR library was made from RNA that had been extracted from PBMCs in TRIzol. The material sequenced was peripheral blood mononuclear cells (PBMCs), taken when the disease was refractory, from a patient treated with antithyroid drugs. The receptors come from a female donor with Graves disease.

The chain uses TRBV6-2 or TRBV6-3 and TRBJ2-6; 7 bases line up with TRBD1. J was trimmed by 2 bases and V by 8 bases; bases with no gene match: 6. There are 15 residues in the CDR3. Germline CDR1 reads MNHEY; CDR2 reads SVGEGT. CDR3 region: CASGPQGTGANVLTF. CDR3 nucleotide sequence: TGTGCCAGCGGACCACAGGGGACTGGGGCCAACGTCCTGACTTTC.

This clonotype has at least ten counts. The V call is TRBV12-3 or TRBV12-4, the J call TRBJ1-6; 7 nucleotides align to TRBD1. The CDR3 has 14 residues. J lost 7 bases, V lost 3 bases, and 3 bases had no gene match. Here the CDR3 DNA reads TGTGCCAGCAGTTTTTCAGGGGGAAATTCACCCCTCCACTTT. It translates to CASSFSGGNSPLHF.

This clonotype was counted at least ten times. V is TRBV11-2 and J is TRBJ2-7; 8 nucleotides match TRBD2. Per the germline V gene, CDR1 is SGHAT and CDR2 is FQNNGV. J lost 3 bases, V lost 1 base, and 5 bases had no gene match. The CDR3 length is 15 residues. The CDR3 region is CASSLGAGGVYEQYF. Here the CDR3 DNA reads TGTGCCAGCAGCTTAGGGGCGGGAGGAGTCTACGAGCAGTACTTC.

The chain has TRBV6-5 and TRBJ2-5; no firm D call. The V and J ends lost 2 bases and 0 bases respectively, with 7 bases between them. Per germline, CDR1 MNHEY and CDR2 SVGAGI. This CDR3 comprises 14 residues. The CDR3, as DNA: TGTGCCAGCAGTTACCGGCCACACCAAGAGACCCAGTACTTC. Encoded protein: CASSYRPHQETQYF.

The genes are TRBV7-2 and TRBJ2-5; D might be TRBD1 or TRBD2, each matching 5 bases. This CDR3 contains 14 residues. The V end lost 6 bases, the J end lost 5 bases, and 16 bases lay between the germline ends. CDR1 is SGHTA, CDR2 FQGNSA, per germline. CDR3 sequence reads: CASSVGVGDETQYF. The DNA of the CDR3 is TGTGCCAGCAGTGTGGGGGTTGGAGATGAGACCCAGTACTTC.

This clonotype was picked up many times. The chain joins TRBV29-1 to TRBJ2-7; D unresolved. The CDR3 sequence is 12 residues long. Trimming left V 3 bases short and J 0 bases short, with 6 bases between. Germline CDR1 and CDR2: SQVTM and ANQGSEA. CDR3 sequence reads: CSVEVSSYEQYF. The CDR3 DNA sequence: TGCAGCGTTGAGGTTAGCTCCTACGAGCAGTACTTC.

V usage is TRBV20-1 and J usage is TRBJ1-2; no firm D call. V dropped 2 bases and J dropped 4 bases, with 14 bases sitting between them. The CDR3 contains 14 residues. Looked up from germline, CDR1 is DFQATT and CDR2 is SNEGSKA (reference sequence). CDR3 in DNA: TGCAGTGCTAGAAGGGCTGGAGAGGGCTATGGCTACACCTTC. Encoded protein: CSARRAGEGYGYTF.

This clonotype was recorded a few times. This chain links TRBV5-1 with TRBJ2-5; 7 bases match TRBD2. Looked up from germline, CDR1 is SGHRS and CDR2 is YFSETQ. V shed 4 bases, J shed 5 bases, and the junction held 11 bases outside the gene matches. CDR3 length: 15 residues. CDR3: CASSPSRLAGETQYF. The DNA of the CDR3 is TGCGCCAGCAGCCCATCCAGACTAGCTGGGGAGACCCAGTACTTC. Full variable domain (missing parts from reference TRBV5-1 and TRBJ2-5): KAGVTQTPRYLIKTRGQQVTLSCSPISGHRSVSWYQQTPGQGLQFLFEYFSETQRNKGNFPGRFSGRQFSNSRSEMNVSTLELGDSALYLCASSPSRLAGETQYFGPGTRLLVL.

This clonotype was observed a few times. The V call is TRBV19, the J call TRBJ1-1; a weak D match, TRBD1 (5 bases). The CDR3 has 12 residues. The ends were cut back, 2 bases at V and 7 bases at J, with 8 bases in the middle. Germline CDR1 is LNHDA and CDR2 is SQIVND (reference sequence). The CDR3 DNA follows: TGTGCCAGTAGTATATTAAGGGGTGAAGCTTTCTTT. Residues: CASSILRGEAFF.

In this sample, this clonotype turned up a few times. V gene TRBV6-5 combines with J gene TRBJ1-5, with D possibly being TRBD1 (6 bases). With 2 bases removed from V and 6 bases from J, the gap between germline ends came to 14 bases. CDR3 length: 15 residues. CDR1 MNHEY and CDR2 SVGAGI come from the germline V gene. CDR3: CASSYTQGTGQPQHF. In DNA form, the CDR3 reads TGTGCCAGCAGTTACACACAGGGAACCGGTCAGCCCCAGCATTTT.

The V and J genes are TRBV4-1 and TRBJ1-4; 10 nucleotides line up with TRBD1. Trimming took 2 bases from V and 4 from J; bases not matched to a gene: 7. Germline V gene data show CDR1 as MGHRA and CDR2 as YSYEKL. CDR3 size: 17 residues. The chain's CDR3 is CASSQPRDRGFNEKLFF. The CDR3 DNA follows: TGCGCCAGCAGCCAACCCCGGGACAGGGGATTTAATGAAAAACTGTTTTTT.

This clonotype was seen at least ten times. V and J are TRBV14 and TRBJ1-5; D unresolved. The CDR3 covers 13 residues. With 4 bases removed from V and 12 bases from J, the gap between germline ends came to 16 bases. In germline, CDR1 is SGHDN, CDR2 FVKESK. The chain's CDR3 is CASSPGGSNLQHF. The CDR3 nucleotides are TGTGCCAGCAGCCCCGGCGGGAGTAACCTCCAGCATTTT.

This clonotype was counted ten times or more. This chain joins TRBV12-3 or TRBV12-4 and TRBJ2-7; TRBD2 aligns across 11 bases. The CDR3 totals 14 residues. V gave up 3 bases and J gave up 7 bases; unmatched junction bases: 5. The CDR3 reads CASSFSGGAEEQYF. DNA for the CDR3: TGTGCCAGCAGTTTTAGCGGGGGGGCGGAGGAGCAGTACTTC.

This clonotype was detected a few times. The chain uses TRBV12-3 or TRBV12-4 and TRBJ1-1, with D possibly matching TRBD1 (5 bases). The CDR3 covers 11 residues. V lost 6 bases to trimming and J lost 8 bases, with 10 bases between them. CDR3 nucleotide sequence: TGTGCCAGCAGCTCTCGGACAGAAGCTTTCTTT. Encoded protein: CASSSRTEAFF.

This clonotype was detected many times. The rearrangement links TRBV11-2 to TRBJ2-6; 7 positions match TRBD1. V was pared by 5 bases and J by 0 bases, with 19 bases of the junction left unmatched. The germline gives CDR1 SGHAT, CDR2 FQNNGV. The CDR3 loop spans 21 amino acids. The CDR3 nucleotides are TGTGCCAGCAGCCCCCACGACAGGGACCGGGGATGGGACTCTGGGGCCAACGTCCTGACTTTC. This codes for CASSPHDRDRGWDSGANVLTF.

The chain uses TRBV20-1 and TRBJ2-1; D is unclear. The CDR3 consists of 13 residues. Trimming shortened V by 2 bases and J by 7 bases, and 12 bases separated the two germline ends. Looked up from germline, CDR1 is DFQATT and CDR2 is SNEGSKA (reference sequence). CDR3 in amino acids: CSARWFDGNEQFF. CDR3 bases: TGCAGTGCTAGATGGTTCGATGGGAATGAGCAGTTCTTC.

DNA for the CDR3: TGTGCCAGCAGCCAAGGTGACGCGGGGTACTCCTACGAGCAGTACTTC. Protein: CASSQGDAGYSYEQYF. The chain links TRBV14 to TRBJ2-7, with a weak D call TRBD2 (6 bases). Trimming took off 1 base at V and 0 bases at J, with 13 bases between the two ends. Germline V gene sequence: CDR1 SGHDN, CDR2 FVKESK. CDR3 length: 16 residues.

In this sample, this clonotype turned up many times. J is TRBJ2-5 and V is TRBV9; TRBD1 matches at 8 bases. Germline V CDR1 and CDR2: SGDLS, YYNGEE. The CDR3 runs 15 residues. V was pared by 3 bases and J by 2 bases, with 6 bases of the junction left unmatched. The CDR3 here is CASSALDRAQETQYF. CDR3 bases: TGTGCCAGCAGCGCTTTGGACAGGGCGCAAGAGACCCAGTACTTC.

The CDR3 DNA reads TGTGCCAGCAGCTTGTCCGGGACAGTAGCCAAAAACATTCAGTACTTC. Translation gives CASSLSGTVAKNIQYF. The chain couples TRBV5-4 to TRBJ2-4; 7 nucleotides match TRBD1. Germline lookup yields CDR1 SGHNT and CDR2 YYREEE (reference sequence). The CDR3 runs to 16 residues. The V segment lost 1 base and the J segment 0 bases; nucleotides outside the gene matches: 4.

The rearrangement links TRBV5-1 to TRBJ1-4; 8 nucleotides align to TRBD1. The germline gives CDR1 SGHRS, CDR2 YFSETQ. The CDR3 extends over 17 amino acids. Trimming removed 4 bases from V and 1 base from J; junction bases left unmatched: 9. The CDR3 sequence is CASSARTGRVTNEKLFF. The DNA of the CDR3 is TGCGCCAGCAGCGCCCGGACAGGGCGTGTAACTAATGAAAAACTGTTTTTT.

This chain uses TRBV6-9 with TRBJ1-5; D perhaps matches TRBD1 (6 bases). The length of the CDR3 is 16 residues. V lost 3 bases and J 6 bases, leaving 18 bases between the germline ends. The germline V gene has CDR1 MNHGY and CDR2 SVAAGI. CDR3 coding DNA: TGTGCCAGCAGTTACTCAACCGGGGGCCAAAGTCAGCCCCAGCATTTT. It codes for CASSYSTGGQSQPQHF.

This chain connects TRBV20-1 to TRBJ1-1, with a possible D match to TRBD1 (6 bases). CDR1 is DFQATT, CDR2 SNEGSKA, per germline (reference sequence). Trimming removed 0 bases from V and 2 bases from J, with 19 bases in between. This CDR3 contains 17 residues. The chain's CDR3 is CSARDVAGATTNTEAFF. CDR3 DNA: TGCAGTGCTAGAGATGTGGCAGGGGCCACTACTAACACTGAAGCTTTCTTT.

The chain carries TRBV6-1 and TRBJ1-5; TRBD1 is a possible D gene (6 bases). The germline V and J ends were trimmed by 6 bases and 0 bases, with 12 bases remaining between them. Germline CDR1 MNHNS, CDR2 SASEGT. The CDR3 contains 15 residues. CDR3 region: CASSINRVSNQPQHF. The CDR3 DNA sequence: TGTGCCAGCAGCATTAACAGGGTTAGCAATCAGCCCCAGCATTTT.

The genes are TRBV2 and TRBJ2-1; the match to TRBD2 covers 12 bases. Germline V CDR1 and CDR2: SNHLY, FYNNEI. J was trimmed by 4 bases and V by 5 bases; bases with no gene match: 12. The CDR3 contains 18 residues. Here the CDR3 DNA reads TGTGCCAGCAGTCCCCTGGGTCAACTAGCGGGGGGATACAATGAGCAGTTCTTC. It translates to CASSPLGQLAGGYNEQFF.

This clonotype occurred a few times. The chain couples TRBV6-1 to TRBJ1-1; no firm D call. Between the trimmed V and J ends, which lost 5 bases and 3 bases, there was a span of 13 bases. This CDR3 spans 14 amino acids. Per the germline V gene, CDR1 is MNHNS and CDR2 is SASEGT. The CDR3 region is CASSTTDGYTEAFF. In DNA, the CDR3 is TGTGCCAGCAGTACCACGGACGGTTACACTGAAGCTTTCTTT.

The chain carries TRBV27 and TRBJ1-6; 9 nucleotides align to TRBD1. The germline gives CDR1 MNHEY, CDR2 SMNVEV (reference sequence). This CDR3 contains 17 residues. J lost 3 bases, V lost 5 bases, and 8 bases had no gene match. The CDR3 DNA reads as TGTGCCAGCAGTCCGTCGACAGGGGGTGTCTATAATTCACCCCTCCACTTT. As protein: CASSPSTGGVYNSPLHF.

This clonotype has a count of ten or more. The rearrangement joins TRBV20-1 to TRBJ2-7, with D perhaps TRBD2 (6 bases). Deletions cut 4 bases from V and 4 bases from J, with 11 bases between. This CDR3 is 12 amino acids long. Germline V lookup: CDR1 DFQATT, CDR2 SNEGSKA (reference sequence). The CDR3 bases are TGCAGTGCTATGGCGGGAAGGTACGAGCAGTACTTC. This sequence encodes CSAMAGRYEQYF.

Comment on this clonotype: One base away lies a much larger clone, so this may be a sequencing read error. V gene TRBV6-1 combines with J gene TRBJ2-4; 9 nucleotides line up with TRBD1. The V gene end was trimmed by 6 bases and the J gene end by 4 bases; junction bases not matched to a gene: 7. The length of the CDR3 is 15 residues. CDR1 is MNHNS, CDR2 SASEGT, per germline. CDR3 amino acids: CASSLSGTGKNIQYF. The CDR3 DNA follows: TGTGCCAGCAGCCTCAGCGGGACAGGGAAAAACATTCAGTACTTC.

This clonotype appeared once. One end of the junction does not line up with germline, which may come from a read error. The chain carries TRBV20-1 and TRBJ2-7; either TRBD1 or TRBD2 may supply D (5 bases each). The germline V gene has CDR1 DFQATT and CDR2 SNEGSKA (reference sequence). The CDR3 loop spans 16 amino acids. The CDR3 here is CGARDRNRDPTYEQYF. In nucleotides, the CDR3 is TGCGGTGCTAGAGATCGGAACCGGGACCCAACCTACGAGCAGTACTTC.